One and the same sample provided the 10 T cell receptor beta chains below, sequenced in a study of blood T cell repertoires in COVID-19. This table comes from immunoSEQ multiplex PCR, and its TCRdb copy is limited to in-frame clones, with some not included. The sample shows a few hundred thousand clones, about 91% of them seen only once. Sequencing was carried out using PBMCs or T cells enriched from blood (not recorded which). These TCRs come from a woman in her 50s with acute COVID-19.

This chain joins TRBV5-1 and TRBJ2-2, with a possible D match to TRBD1 (6 bases). CDR1 SGHRS and CDR2 YFSETQ come from the germline V gene. This CDR3 comprises 14 residues. Between the trimmed V and J ends, which lost 5 bases and 6 bases, there was a span of 14 bases. CDR3 sequence: CASSQQGMAGELFF. CDR3 bases: TGCGCCAGCAGTCAACAGGGTATGGCCGGGGAGCTGTTTTTT.

The chain carries TRBV5-1 and TRBJ2-7; TRBD2 might be the D (6 bases). Germline V CDR1 and CDR2: SGHRS, YFSETQ. V dropped 0 bases and J dropped 6 bases, with 13 bases sitting between them. The CDR3 contains 14 residues. This CDR3 reads CASSLDIRGLEQYF. The CDR3 DNA follows: TGCGCCAGCAGCTTGGACATTAGGGGACTCGAGCAGTACTTC. Full variable domain (outside the CDR3, taken from reference TRBV5-1 and TRBJ2-7): KAGVTQTPRYLIKTRGQQVTLSCSPISGHRSVSWYQQTPGQGLQFLFEYFSETQRNKGNFPGRFSGRQFSNSRSEMNVSTLELGDSALYLCASSLDIRGLEQYFGPGTRLTVT.

This clone is a singleton in its sample. The chain employs TRBV6-5 and TRBJ1-1; the D is unclear. The CDR3 contains 15 residues. Germline CDR1 and CDR2: MNHEY and SVGAGI. Trimming left V 0 bases short and J 3 bases short, with 11 bases between. CDR3 sequence reads: CASSYSGLLDTEAFF. The CDR3 DNA is TGTGCCAGCAGTTACTCAGGACTTCTGGACACTGAAGCTTTCTTT.

The chain has TRBV2 and TRBJ1-1; D may be TRBD1 (5 bases). This CDR3 is 13 amino acids long. Trimming pared 3 bases from V and 1 base from J, leaving 6 bases between. In germline, CDR1 is SNHLY, CDR2 FYNNEI. The CDR3 protein is CASSDQGNTEAFF. Here the CDR3 DNA reads TGTGCCAGCAGTGATCAGGGGAACACTGAAGCTTTCTTT.

The chain joins TRBV18 to TRBJ1-2, with 7 bases matching TRBD1. The CDR3 sequence is 17 residues long. CDR1 and CDR2 from the germline V gene are KGHSH and LQKENI. The V and J ends lost 0 bases and 6 bases, in that order; junction bases with no gene match: 13. Here the CDR3 reads CASSPPGTANLVHGYTF. For the CDR3, the DNA is TGTGCCAGCTCACCACCAGGGACAGCTAACTTAGTCCATGGCTACACCTTC. The complete variable domain, with remaining parts taken from reference TRBV18 and TRBJ1-2, reads NAGVMQNPRHLVRRRGQEARLRCSPMKGHSHVYWYRQLPEEGLKFMVYLQKENIIDESGMPKERFSAEFPKEGPSILRIQQVVRGDSAAYFCASSPPGTANLVHGYTFGSGTRLTVV.

The chain recombines TRBV9 with TRBJ2-2; a possible D gene is TRBD1 (5 bases). CDR3 length: 18 residues. Germline CDR1 reads SGDLS; CDR2 reads YYNGEE. V dropped 3 bases and J dropped 0 bases, with 18 bases sitting between them. In DNA, the CDR3 is TGTGCCAGCAGCGAAAACATTAATACAGGAGCGAACACCGGGGAGCTGTTTTTT. As protein: CASSENINTGANTGELFF.

The J gene is TRBJ2-7, the V gene TRBV7-2; 14 positions agree with TRBD2. The CDR3 runs 19 residues. V shed 0 bases and J 5 bases; nucleotides not matched to a gene: 12. Germline CDR1 SGHTA, CDR2 FQGNSA. CDR3 sequence reads: CASSLAAGTSGSGRDEQYF. The CDR3 region has the DNA TGTGCCAGCAGCTTAGCCGCCGGGACTAGCGGGAGCGGTCGGGACGAGCAGTACTTC.

The gene calls are TRBV7-3 and TRBJ2-1; 10 positions match TRBD2. The germline gives CDR1 SGHTA, CDR2 FQGTGA. There are 15 residues in the CDR3. The J segment lost 7 bases and the V segment lost 3 bases, leaving 6 bases of the junction unmatched. CDR3 DNA: TGTGCCAGCAGCTTGAGCGGGAGGGCCTTGAATGAGCAGTTCTTC. This gives the protein CASSLSGRALNEQFF.

The chain carries TRBV3-1 (or the pseudogene TRBV3-2) and TRBJ2-7, with no clear D. This CDR3 has 11 amino acids. V lost 1 base and J 6 bases, leaving 4 bases between the germline ends. CDR1 and CDR2 (germline): LGHDT, YNNKEL (reference sequence). The CDR3 coding sequence is TGTGCCAGCAGCCAAGTGCGCGAGCAGTACTTC. Protein: CASSQVREQYF.

The V and J genes are TRBV5-8 and TRBJ1-1, with D maybe TRBD1 (6 bases). The germline gives CDR1 SGHTS, CDR2 YDEGEE. V lost 4 bases and J lost 10, with 14 bases in between. CDR3 size: 12 residues. CDR3 loop: CASSRNREGAFF. For the CDR3, the DNA is TGTGCCAGCAGCCGTAACAGGGAAGGAGCTTTCTTT.